This T cell receptor (beta chain) was identified in a study of CD8 T cells in Susac syndrome. Random hexamers were used to reverse transcribe an amount of roughly 0.45 to 1 ug RNA. Via MiXCR, TCRdb re-called the immunoSEQ multiplex PCR reads, giving one row per CDR3 protein. The table has 85,000 to 95,000 distinct CDR3 sequences, around 94% seen once. Worth noting for this clonotype: Its target is not known.

General study points: The CD4+ T cell repertoires, which came from Susac syndrome patients, showed no sign of clonal expansion.

The material sequenced was CD4+ T cells from PBMCs. The clonotype was recovered from a human donor with Susac syndrome.

The CDR3 DNA follows: TGTGCCAGTAGTGACTCGGGGCCCCAGCATTTT. Translation gives CASSDSGPQHF. This rearrangement joins TRBV19 to TRBJ1-5; D is unclear. V lost 5 bases to trimming and J lost 9 bases, with 8 bases between them. The germline V gene has CDR1 LNHDA and CDR2 SQIVND (reference sequence). CDR3 size: 11 residues.